This T cell receptor (beta chain) was documented in a study of blood T cell repertoires in COVID-19. Only in-frame clones appear in the TCRdb table, and some are missing; sequencing was by immunoSEQ multiplex PCR. This table holds some 200,000 clones, 82% found once. The V and J ends lost 4 bases and 1 base, in that order; junction bases with no gene match: 9. The CDR3 contains 15 residues. Germline lookup yields CDR1 SQVTM and CDR2 ANQGSEA. Enrolled through a virtual design, the participants were between roughly 18 and 90 years of age and came from approximately 25 US areas. This clone was seen more than once but under ten times.

The chain couples TRBV29-1 to TRBJ1-2, with 7 bases lining up with TRBD1. This TCR derives from a man aged 40-55 years who had recovered from COVID-19. The specimen was PBMCs or T cells enriched from blood (not recorded which). As DNA, the CDR3 is TGCAGCGTTGGGACAGGCCCTCCATTTAACTATGGCTACACCTTC. As protein: CSVGTGPPFNYGYTF. Combining the CDR3 with reference TRBV29-1 and TRBJ1-2 gives the whole variable domain SAVISQKPSRDICQRGTSLTIQCQVDSQVTMMFWYRQQPGQSLTLIATANQGSEATYESGFVIDKFPISRPNLTFSTLTVSNMSPEDSSIYLCSVGTGPPFNYGYTFGSGTRLTVV.